This section outlines one T cell receptor (beta chain) sequence together with its context. Genomic DNA came from blood regulatory T cells gated CD4+ CD25-high CD127-low. This sample stems from a study of regulatory and conventional T cells in RAG deficiency. Measured with immunoSEQ multiplex PCR; TCRdb has only the in-frame clones, and not every one. The sample includes some 28,000 clones, 80% to 95% seen only once; the top ten take around 0.82%. CDR1 and CDR2 (germline): MNHEY, SVGAGI. The ends were cut back, 0 bases at V and 5 bases at J, with 13 bases in the middle. The length of the CDR3 is 15 residues. The sample was also reused in another study, on regulatory T cells. That report notes: Primers: 52 TRBV forward and 13 TRBJ reverse.

The source of this sequence is a human donor in good health. Input material: Tregs sorted from blood. V and J are TRBV6-5 and TRBJ1-2; D remains unclear. The CDR3 protein is CASSYSILSGYGYTF. DNA for the CDR3: TGTGCCAGCAGTTACTCAATTCTTTCGGGGTATGGCTACACCTTC.